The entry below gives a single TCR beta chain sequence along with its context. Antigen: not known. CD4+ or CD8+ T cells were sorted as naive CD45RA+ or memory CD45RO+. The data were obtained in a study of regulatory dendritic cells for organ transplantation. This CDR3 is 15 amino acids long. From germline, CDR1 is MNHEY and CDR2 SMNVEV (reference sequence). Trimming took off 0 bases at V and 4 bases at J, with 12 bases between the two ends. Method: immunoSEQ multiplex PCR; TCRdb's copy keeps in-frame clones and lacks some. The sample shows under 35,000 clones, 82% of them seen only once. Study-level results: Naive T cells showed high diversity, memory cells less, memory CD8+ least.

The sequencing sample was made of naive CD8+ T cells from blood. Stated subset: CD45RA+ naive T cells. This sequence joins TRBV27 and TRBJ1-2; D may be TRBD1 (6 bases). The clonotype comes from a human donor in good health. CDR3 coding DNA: TGTGCCAGCAGTTTATCGGGGGGGCAGGTCTATGGCTACACCTTC. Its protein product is CASSLSGGQVYGYTF.